This T cell receptor (beta chain) was found in a study of blood T cell repertoires in COVID-19. The repertoire was sequenced with immunoSEQ multiplex PCR; TCRdb's copy has only in-frame clones and lacks some. The sample records 150,000 to 200,000 clones, 60% to 85% being singletons. Trimming removed 7 bases from V and 2 bases from J, with 16 bases in between. The CDR3 length is 15 residues. Germline CDR1 is MNHEY and CDR2 is SMNVEV (reference sequence). The specimen was peripheral blood. V and J are TRBV27 and TRBJ2-3, with D maybe TRBD2 (6 bases). This sequence was found in a man in his 60s with active or convalescent COVID-19. CDR3 in DNA: TGTGCCAGCAACAACTTAGCGGCTTACACAGATACGCAGTATTTT. It yields the protein CASNNLAAYTDTQYF.